This T cell receptor (beta chain) was obtained from a study of T cell repertoires in cytomegalovirus infection (dated by TCRdb to between 2018 and 2021). Regarding the complete study: Recently identified HLA-C-restricted CMV epitopes, whose presentation resists viral immunomodulation, were targeted by peptide stimulations together with well-studied HLA-B-restricted epitopes. Donor HLA type was relevant to the analysis, because carriage of CMV infection together with the matching HLA type was indicated by public TCR beta signatures. Findings and caveats that apply to the study as a whole: The ex vivo response was dominated by HLA-C-restricted CMV-specific TCR beta clonotypes, which also provided the single most frequent clonotype in two of eight donors. In both this cohort and an independent cohort of 350 or so donors, the cumulative frequency of public TCR beta family members distinguished carriers of CMV infection plus the relevant HLA type.

Trimming removed 4 bases from V and 7 bases from J; the gene matches leave 11 bases unexplained. CDR1 MNHEY and CDR2 SMNVEV were looked up in the germline V gene (reference sequence). The cysteine opens and the phenylalanine closes a CDR3 of 16 amino acids. Of all the DNA, just the CDR3 is kept, 48 bases in frame from base 1. What this sample's treatment or condition label stands for: in vitro stimulation with specific CMV peptide epitopes to enrich CMV-specific T cells. This clonotype occurred many times. The specificity of this receptor is unknown. The sample holds no much larger clone one base away, and base qualities are not on file. TCRdb lists the instrument as Illumina HiSeq 1500. TCRdb applied fastp at Q25 and MiXCR to the public reads, then kept only in-frame beta chains. Rows merge per CDR3 protein into single entries with the most common DNA and genes. The sample table lists over 120,000 distinct CDR3 sequences, approximately 30% of them with a count of one. The ten largest clonotypes hold around half of the sample.

The chain is encoded by TRBV27 joined to TRBJ2-7; the central 12 bases match TRBD2. This clonotype was sampled from a human donor in good health (CMV status not recorded). Some clones in this sample may be carry-over from other donors' samples. This material consisted of CD8+ T cells from cultured PBMCs, taken from culture after CMV antigen stimulation. At the DNA level, the sequence is TGTGCCAGCAGTTCTAGACTAGCGGGGGTTCTCGGGGAGCAGTACTTC. This encodes CASSSRLAGVLGEQYF.